The sample holds a few counts of the clone carrying this TCR beta chain. During its preparation, the TCRbeta library received unique molecular identifiers. TCRdb redid the calling of the PCR reads with MiXCR, one entry per CDR3 protein. Of 350,000 to 400,000 distinct CDR3 sequences listed, about 14% are singletons. These data originate in a study of T-cell reconstitution after alpha-beta-depleted transplantation in children. This specimen was PBMCs, taken from the stem cell graft. The sequence derives from a human donor who donated a stem cell graft to a child with Fanconi anemia.

Written as DNA, the CDR3 is TGTGCCAGCAGCTTGGGACAGGGGGCAGGGGATACGCAGTATTTT. This codes for CASSLGQGAGDTQYF. The rearrangement uses TRBV7-9 and TRBJ2-3, with 12 bases fitting TRBD1. This CDR3 spans 15 amino acids. V gave up 3 bases and J gave up 6 bases; unmatched junction bases: 4. Germline lookup yields CDR1 SEHNR and CDR2 FQNEAQ (reference sequence).